This record concerns one T cell receptor beta chain sequence. Using immunoSEQ multiplex PCR, the repertoire was profiled, and TCRdb retains in-frame clones only, with some absent. The profile shows 75,000 to 100,000 clones, approximately 90% of them singletons. The sample comes from a study of T cell responses to AZD1222 COVID-19 vaccine. The CDR3 loop spans 16 amino acids. Germline V gene lookup returns CDR1 GTSNPN and CDR2 SVGIG (reference sequence). Deletions cut 1 base from V and 0 bases from J, with 13 bases between. The sample consisted of peripheral blood, taken 28 days after the second AZD1222 dose. The chain is built from TRBV30 and TRBJ2-1; either TRBD1 or TRBD2 may supply D (5 bases each). This sequence was found in an adult who received the AZD1222 COVID-19 vaccine. Here the CDR3 DNA reads TGTGCCTGGAGTGCCCTCGGGGACCGCTCCTACAATGAGCAGTTCTTC. This sequence encodes CAWSALGDRSYNEQFF.